The 21 T cell receptor beta chains in this list originate from one sample, sequenced in a study of blood T cell repertoires in COVID-19. Here immunoSEQ multiplex PCR was the method, and the copy in TCRdb shows in-frame clones only, minus some. The sample has more than 45,000 clones, almost 85% seen once. The specimen sequenced was peripheral blood. Source of these receptors: a human donor in a cohort sampled during active COVID-19.

The chain carries TRBV7-9 and TRBJ2-7; TRBD2 matches at 7 bases. Germline CDR1 is SEHNR and CDR2 is FQNEAQ (reference sequence). Trimming removed 3 bases from V and 4 bases from J; junction bases left unmatched: 15. This CDR3 has 17 amino acids. Written as DNA, the CDR3 is TGTGCCAGCAGCTTTGTCTACGGACTAGACTCTGTTTACGAGCAGTACTTC. It is translated as CASSFVYGLDSVYEQYF.

V is TRBV6-6 and J is TRBJ1-3; D unclear. V was shortened by 2 bases and J by 0 bases, with 8 bases between the two germline ends. Germline lookup yields CDR1 MNHNY and CDR2 SVGAGI (reference sequence). This CDR3 region has 15 residues. The CDR3 bases are TGTGCCAGCAGTTACGCGAGGAGCTCTGGAAACACCATATATTTT. Protein product: CASSYARSSGNTIYF.

The V and J genes are TRBV25-1 and TRBJ2-1; D perhaps matches TRBD2 (7 bases). The CDR3 extends over 16 amino acids. Trimming cost V 2 bases and J 8 bases, with 19 bases left between them. Looked up from germline, CDR1 is MGHDK and CDR2 is SYGVNS. The CDR3 nucleotides are TGTGCCAGCAGTGAAGGGGGCGGGGTACGGGAGGATGAGCAGTTCTTC. Translation: CASSEGGGVREDEQFF. The variable domain in full, with the rest retrieved from reference TRBV25-1 and TRBJ2-1, is EADIYQTPRYLVIGTGKKITLECSQTMGHDKMYWYQQDPGMELHLIHYSYGVNSTEKGDLSSESTVSRIRTEHFPLTLESARPSHTSQYLCASSEGGGVREDEQFFGPGTRLTVL.

CDR3 in amino acids: CASSIGHRNTEAFF. In DNA, the CDR3 is TGTGCCAGTAGTATAGGTCACAGGAACACTGAAGCTTTCTTT. The chain is built from TRBV19 and TRBJ1-1; no clear D. The CDR3 spans 14 residues. V gave up 1 base and J gave up 1 base, with 7 bases separating them. Germline values: CDR1 LNHDA, CDR2 SQIVND (reference sequence). Full variable domain (rest looked up from reference TRBV19 and TRBJ1-1): DGGITQSPKYLFRKEGQNVTLSCEQNLNHDAMYWYRQDPGQGLRLIYYSQIVNDFQKGDIAEGYSVSREKKESFPLTVTSAQKNPTAFYLCASSIGHRNTEAFFGQGTRLTVV.

Only one count was recorded for this clone. V usage is TRBV7-3 and J usage is TRBJ2-3; TRBD2 agrees at 12 bases. The J segment lost 4 bases and the V segment lost 5 bases, leaving 19 bases of the junction unmatched. Germline V gives CDR1 SGHTA, CDR2 FQGTGA. The CDR3 totals 20 residues. In DNA, the CDR3 is TGTGCCAGCAGCCGCGGGGGAAAGGCTAGCGGGGGGGCCCCCGCAGATACGCAGTATTTT. Translating it yields CASSRGGKASGGAPADTQYF.

This chain connects TRBV19 to TRBJ1-2; 12 positions agree with TRBD1. J gave up 3 bases and V 5 bases, and 10 bases lay outside the gene matches. Germline V CDR1 and CDR2: LNHDA, SQIVND (reference sequence). The CDR3 covers 17 residues. Here the CDR3 DNA reads TGTGCCAGTAGTCCGGGACAGGGGGCGTTATGGGACTATGGCTACACCTTC. This gives the protein CASSPGQGALWDYGYTF.

The J gene is TRBJ2-2, the V gene TRBV5-1, with 9 nucleotides matching TRBD2. J was trimmed by 3 bases and V by 6 bases; bases with no gene match: 6. Germline V gene sequence: CDR1 SGHRS, CDR2 YFSETQ. The CDR3 is 15 residues long. CDR3 in DNA: TGCGCCAGCAATGGAGTAGCGGGGGACACCGGGGAGCTGTTTTTT. Its protein is CASNGVAGDTGELFF.

This chain links TRBV24-1 with TRBJ2-1, with 10 bases matching TRBD2. Looked up from germline, CDR1 is KGHDR and CDR2 is SFDVKD. V gave up 3 bases and J gave up 3 bases; unmatched junction bases: 10. This CDR3 spans 18 amino acids. This CDR3 reads CATSDEREGRPGYNEQFF. The CDR3 nucleotides read TGTGCCACCAGTGATGAGCGGGAGGGGCGACCCGGCTACAATGAGCAGTTCTTC.

The rearrangement joins TRBV6-6 to TRBJ2-7, with 7 bases that match TRBD1. Per the germline V gene, CDR1 is MNHNY and CDR2 is SVGAGI (reference sequence). CDR3 length: 15 residues. V was clipped by 5 bases and J by 6 bases; unmatched bases: 13. The CDR3 is CASSPARTGESEQYF. As DNA, the CDR3 is TGTGCCAGCAGTCCCGCGCGGACAGGTGAAAGCGAGCAGTACTTC.

Concerning this clone itself: One junction end does not reproduce the germline sequence, and a read error may be involved. The chain is built from TRBV28 and TRBJ1-2; 9 bases line up with TRBD1. This CDR3 region has 12 residues. From germline, CDR1 is MDHEN and CDR2 SYDVKM. CDR3 sequence: CASSLGQGRIVF. In DNA form, the CDR3 reads TGTGCCAGCAGTTTAGGACAGGGGAGAATTGTCTTC.

The rearrangement links TRBV2 to TRBJ1-5; 7 bases match TRBD1. Germline V lookup: CDR1 SNHLY, CDR2 FYNNEI. The CDR3 totals 16 residues. The ends lost 4 bases at V and 3 bases at J; junction bases unmatched: 9. This CDR3 is CASSAAAGGNNQPQHF. CDR3 DNA: TGTGCCAGCAGTGCAGCGGCAGGGGGTAACAATCAGCCCCAGCATTTT.

This clone was recorded once. The chain has TRBV5-6 and TRBJ2-2; TRBD1 aligns across 9 bases. With 1 base clipped from V and 5 bases from J, the junction kept 6 bases outside the gene matches. CDR1 and CDR2 from the germline V gene are SGHDT and YYEEEE. This CDR3 is built from 16 residues. Written as DNA, the CDR3 is TGTGCCAGCAGCTTGACTGGGACAGGGCGAACCGGGGAGCTGTTTTTT. This sequence encodes CASSLTGTGRTGELFF.

V is TRBV4-1 and J is TRBJ1-4; weak D call: TRBD1 (6 bases). The V gene lost 0 bases and the J gene lost 5 bases, with 16 bases spanning the gap. The CDR3 contains 17 residues. The germline CDR1 and CDR2 sequences are MGHRA and YSYEKL. CDR3: CASSQERIGQGNEKLFF. The CDR3 DNA is TGCGCCAGCAGCCAAGAAAGGATAGGGCAGGGGAATGAAAAACTGTTTTTT.

The V and J genes are TRBV4-3 and TRBJ2-3, with D maybe TRBD1 (5 bases). Germline CDR1 and CDR2: LGHNA and YSLEER. The CDR3 runs 18 residues. V was clipped by 0 bases and J by 6 bases, with 22 bases between them. The CDR3 DNA is TGCGCCAGCAGCCAAGACAAAGCAGCCCTCCGTGGGGCGGATACGCAGTATTTT. Protein product: CASSQDKAALRGADTQYF.

The V call is TRBV5-4, the J call TRBJ2-3; TRBD2 matches at 12 bases. Germline V gives CDR1 SGHNT, CDR2 YYREEE (reference sequence). The CDR3 loop spans 17 amino acids. V shed 2 bases and J 4 bases; nucleotides not matched to a gene: 8. The CDR3 sequence is CASSFPLAGGPADTQYF. The CDR3 bases are TGTGCCAGCAGCTTCCCGCTAGCGGGGGGGCCCGCAGATACGCAGTATTTT.

The chain combines TRBV27 with TRBJ2-1; 8 nucleotides line up with TRBD2. Germline V gives CDR1 MNHEY, CDR2 SMNVEV (reference sequence). The CDR3 runs to 16 residues. V gave up 2 bases and J gave up 5 bases; unmatched junction bases: 8. The CDR3: CASSLNGGAGDNEQFF. The CDR3, as DNA: TGTGCCAGCAGTTTAAACGGGGGGGCGGGGGACAATGAGCAGTTCTTC.

The chain couples TRBV14 to TRBJ2-1; tentatively, D is TRBD2 (6 bases). Germline loops: CDR1 SGHDN, CDR2 FVKESK. V lost 2 bases and J lost 10, with 18 bases in between. The length of the CDR3 is 15 residues. The CDR3: CASSQIAVGLKEQFF. CDR3 nucleotide sequence: TGTGCCAGCAGCCAAATAGCGGTAGGCCTTAAAGAGCAGTTCTTC.

The rearrangement links TRBV28 to TRBJ2-6; no definite D call. V was pared by 9 bases and J by 6 bases, with 21 bases between. The germline V gene has CDR1 MDHEN and CDR2 SYDVKM. The CDR3 length is 16 residues. The CDR3 spells CASKKKLASKANVLTF. The DNA of the CDR3 is TGTGCCAGTAAAAAGAAACTGGCTAGTAAGGCCAACGTCCTGACTTTC.

The chain joins TRBV3-1 (or the pseudogene TRBV3-2) to TRBJ2-7, with a tentative D call TRBD2 (7 bases). Germline V lookup: CDR1 LGHDT, CDR2 YNNKEL (reference sequence). This CDR3 comprises 15 residues. Trimming shortened V by 4 bases and J by 5 bases, and 18 bases separated the two germline ends. The CDR3 loop is CASSLGGRRGDEQYF. The CDR3 DNA is TGTGCCAGCAGCCTCGGGGGGCGCCGCGGGGACGAGCAGTACTTC.

The chain is built from TRBV7-2 and TRBJ1-2; 8 nucleotides match TRBD1. Germline loops: CDR1 SGHTA, CDR2 FQGNSA. V lost 5 bases, J lost 7 bases, and 12 bases stayed unmatched. The CDR3 covers 15 residues. The CDR3: CASSPSTGALSGYTF. The CDR3 DNA reads as TGTGCCAGCAGCCCCTCGACAGGGGCCTTATCTGGCTACACCTTC.

In its sample, this clone was seen a few times. V and J are TRBV24-1 and TRBJ1-5; D may be TRBD1 (5 bases). The germline V gene encodes CDR1 KGHDR and CDR2 SFDVKD. Trimming pared 3 bases from V and 3 bases from J, leaving 8 bases between. The CDR3 totals 14 residues. As DNA, the CDR3 is TGTGCCACCAGTGATGACAGACACAATCAGCCCCAGCATTTT. Its translation: CATSDDRHNQPQHF.